Listed here is a single T cell receptor (beta chain). Its matching antigen is unknown. The record originates from a study of memory CD4+ T cells and cytomegalovirus serostatus. The CDR3 spans 15 residues. Trimming took 5 bases from V and 6 from J; bases not matched to a gene: 4. Germline lookup yields CDR1 SGHNT and CDR2 YENEEA. The data were produced by immunoSEQ multiplex PCR, yet TCRdb's version contains in-frame clones alone and is incomplete. The data contain about 100,000 clones, 80% of them singletons. Broader study findings: CD4+ memory repertoires contained 67 of 164 reported CMV TCRbeta sequences.

Single viable CD3+CD4+CD8-CD45RO+ cells were sorted as the memory CD4+ T cells. The sequenced material came from memory CD4+ T cells from blood. V usage is TRBV11-3 and J usage is TRBJ2-1, with 13 bases aligning to TRBD2. This TCR was recovered from an adult in good health and CMV-seropositive. The CDR3 sequence is CASSQGLAGFNEQFF. CDR3 bases: TGTGCCAGCAGCCAGGGACTAGCGGGGTTCAATGAGCAGTTCTTC.